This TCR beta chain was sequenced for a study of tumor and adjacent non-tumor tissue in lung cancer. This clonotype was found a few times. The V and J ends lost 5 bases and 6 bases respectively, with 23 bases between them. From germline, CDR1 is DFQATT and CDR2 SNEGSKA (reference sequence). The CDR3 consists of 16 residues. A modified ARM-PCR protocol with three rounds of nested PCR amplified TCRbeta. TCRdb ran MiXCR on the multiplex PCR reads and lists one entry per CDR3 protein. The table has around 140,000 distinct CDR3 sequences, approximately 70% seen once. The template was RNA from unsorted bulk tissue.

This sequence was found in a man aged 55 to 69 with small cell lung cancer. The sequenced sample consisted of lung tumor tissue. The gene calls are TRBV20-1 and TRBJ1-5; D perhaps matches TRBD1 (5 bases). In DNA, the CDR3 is TGCAGTGCTCTCAAACCTGACCGGGGCGATATTCAGCCCCAGCATTTT. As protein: CSALKPDRGDIQPQHF.